This T cell receptor beta chain is drawn from a study of CD8+ T cells in alopecia areata (dated by TCRdb to the late 2010s). Background on the whole study: High-throughput TCRbeta sequencing was used to examine T cell clonal expansion in alopecia areata in both the C3H/HeJ mouse model and human patients. Human TCRbeta sequencing covered scalp tissue and sorted CD4+ and CD8+ peripheral blood T cells from patchy and totalis/universalis alopecia areata patients and healthy controls. Scalp clonality was compared across normal scalp (n=4), patchy alopecia areata scalp (n=8), and alopecia totalis/universalis scalp (n=8). RNA was obtained with the PAXgene miRNA kit for fixed scalp, the miRNeasy kit for PBMCs, and the RNeasy kit for mouse skin. Amplification of TCRbeta CDR3 regions was done by immunoSEQ multiplex PCR using 35 Vbeta forward primers and 13 Jbeta reverse primers.

Here is what the overall study found, with its caveats: Shared TCR sequences between patients were less evident than in mice, which may be partly attributable to HLA diversity in the patient population. Unlike mouse skin, where gammadelta T cells dominate, normal human skin contains resident alphabeta T cells that get sequenced too, which complicates analysis of the scalp TCR repertoire. Lesional scalp, especially in alopecia totalis/universalis, showed higher clonality and more expanded CD8+ clones than normal scalp, suggesting antigenic drive.

Looking up the germline V gene yields CDR1 SGHDT and CDR2 YYEEEE. The CDR3, from cysteine to phenylalanine, totals 14 residues. Only the CDR3 region is kept as DNA, spanning 42 bases read in frame from base 1. After removal of 4 bases from V and 10 bases from J, the junction retains 9 bases not matched to a gene. For this clone: Its binding antigen is unknown. Within one base of it there is no much larger clone, and no base qualities were kept.

The protocol used for the library was the immunoSEQ multiplex PCR assay. To provide template for TCR sequencing, every sample had RNA extracted and reverse transcribed into cDNA. SuperScript III was used for first-strand cDNA synthesis, primed with a 2:1 mix of oligo-dT and random hexamers. A synthetic immune receptor repertoire was used to gauge amplification bias, and whatever bias remained was removed computationally. Processing in the source paper ran as follows. Raw reads were preprocessed to remove errors, and CDR3 was defined according to IMGT conventions as the region from the conserved cysteine to phenylalanine. Clonality was computed as 1 minus the Shannon entropy, with the entropy normalized by log2 of the number of productive unique TCRs. Whether each scalp clone was CD4 or CD8 was inferred by checking scalp TCRbeta sequences against the CD4 and CD8 repertoires from sorted blood. This immuneACCESS table, as held by TCRdb, lists in-frame sequences with V and J called but not all clones. Of the missing ones, under half trace to an unresolved V gene in checked studies; the others have no known cause. V, J and clone size were drawn from that table, and D and trimming were deduced from the DNA. Recorded for this sample are about 64,000 clones; roughly 46% of them occurred a single time. Of the sample, roughly 51% falls within the top ten clones.

Lesional scalp punch biopsies and peripheral blood were collected from alopecia areata patients. PBMCs were separated by density centrifugation and stained for CD3, CD4 and CD8, after which CD4+ and CD8+ T cells were sorted on a FACSAria. Alopecia areata patients who were not treated were recruited through a multicenter biomarker study. In five patients from the biomarker study, blood CD8+ T cells were sorted further into NKG2D-low and NKG2D-high fractions. The rearranged chain carries TRBV5-6 and TRBJ2-4, with 9 bases aligning to TRBD1. The sample was NKG2D-low CD8+ T cells sorted from blood. The cell subset or site label, read with the paper, signifies: sorted CD8+ NKG2D-low blood T cells. The origin of this receptor is a human donor with alopecia areata. The nucleotide sequence reads as follows: TGTGCCAGCAGCCCAGGGACAGGGTCGGCAATTCAGTACTTC. Its translation reads: CASSPGTGSAIQYF.